The source of this T cell receptor beta chain is a study of spatial heterogeneity in lung cancer. Points from the study as a whole: Circulating ubiquitous expanded tumor TCRs were observed more frequently at resection than at follow-up.

This clonotype was seen a few times. The antigen remains unidentified. V shed 2 bases, J shed 2 bases, and the junction held 12 bases outside the gene matches. CDR3 length: 17 amino acids. The germline gives CDR1 DFQATT, CDR2 SNEGSKA (reference sequence). TCR cDNA molecules each carried a unique molecular identifier. TCRdb ran MiXCR on the 5' RACE reads and lists one entry per CDR3 protein. The sample records about 50,000 distinct CDR3 sequences, approximately 7.6% being singletons. Time point denoted: sample taken at primary tumor resection. The sequenced material consisted of unsorted whole RNA from tumor, nontumor lung or frozen PBMC. Patients with untreated early-stage non-small cell lung cancer, numbering 72, were the donors.

The chain employs TRBV20-1 and TRBJ2-5, with TRBD2 identical over 9 bases. The clonotype was recovered from a female donor with early-stage non-small cell lung cancer. Sequencing was performed on PBMCs, taken at surgery. This CDR3 reads CSARYGQTSGAQETQYF. CDR3 coding DNA: TGCAGTGCTAGATACGGTCAGACTAGCGGAGCTCAAGAGACCCAGTACTTC.